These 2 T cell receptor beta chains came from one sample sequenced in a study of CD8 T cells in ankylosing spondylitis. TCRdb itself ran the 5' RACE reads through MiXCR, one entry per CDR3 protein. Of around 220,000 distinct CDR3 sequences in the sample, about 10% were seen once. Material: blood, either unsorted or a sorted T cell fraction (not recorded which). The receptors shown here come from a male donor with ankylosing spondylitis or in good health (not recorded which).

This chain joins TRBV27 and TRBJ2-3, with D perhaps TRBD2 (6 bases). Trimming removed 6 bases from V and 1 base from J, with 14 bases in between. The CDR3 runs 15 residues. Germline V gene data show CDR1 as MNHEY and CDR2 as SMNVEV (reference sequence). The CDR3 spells CASSRMERGTDTQYF. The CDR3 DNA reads TGTGCCAGCAGCCGGATGGAGCGGGGCACAGATACGCAGTATTTT.

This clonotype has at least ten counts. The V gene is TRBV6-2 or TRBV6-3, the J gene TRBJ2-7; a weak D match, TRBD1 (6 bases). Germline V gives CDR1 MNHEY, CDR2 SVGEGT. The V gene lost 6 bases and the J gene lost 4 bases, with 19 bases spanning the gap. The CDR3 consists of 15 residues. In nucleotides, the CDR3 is TGTGCCAGCAGCCTCCACGTCGACAGGAGATACGAGCAGTACTTC. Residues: CASSLHVDRRYEQYF.